Shown below are 17 T cell receptor beta chains from a single sample sequenced in a study of T cell responses to AZD1222 COVID-19 vaccine. The repertoire was sequenced with immunoSEQ multiplex PCR; TCRdb's copy has only in-frame clones and lacks some. Of around 180,000 clones listed, 75% to 95% are singletons. Material: peripheral blood, obtained on day 0 of AZD1222 vaccination. All receptors derive from an adult in good health.

The J gene is TRBJ1-1, the V gene TRBV19, with 11 nucleotides matching TRBD1. CDR3 length: 19 amino acids. V was pared by 3 bases and J by 0 bases, with 12 bases of the junction left unmatched. The germline V gene has CDR1 LNHDA and CDR2 SQIVND (reference sequence). The chain's CDR3 is CASSMRKDRGPLMNTEAFF. Here the CDR3 DNA reads TGTGCCAGTAGTATGCGGAAGGACAGGGGGCCCTTGATGAACACTGAAGCTTTCTTT.

The chain combines TRBV12-3 or TRBV12-4 with TRBJ1-2; D is perhaps TRBD1 (5 bases). The CDR3 has 13 residues. Trimming shortened V by 4 bases and J by 3 bases, and 9 bases separated the two germline ends. CDR3 protein: CASSYARDYGYTF. CDR3 nucleotides: TGTGCCAGCAGTTATGCCAGGGACTATGGCTACACCTTC.

The chain carries TRBV12-3 or TRBV12-4 and TRBJ1-3, with D uncertain. The CDR3 is 13 amino acids. Trimming took off 3 bases at V and 2 bases at J, with 5 bases between the two ends. The CDR3 nucleotides are TGTGCCAGCAGTTTGGAGCCTGGAAACACCATATATTTT. Translation: CASSLEPGNTIYF.

The chain employs TRBV6-5 and TRBJ1-1; the D gene is possibly TRBD1 (6 bases). Germline CDR1 is MNHEY and CDR2 is SVGAGI. V lost 7 bases to trimming and J lost 5 bases, with 20 bases between them. The CDR3 is made up of 15 amino acids. CDR3 sequence: CASTLGREGGTEAFF. In DNA, the CDR3 is TGTGCCAGCACTTTGGGGAGGGAGGGGGGAACTGAAGCTTTCTTT.

This chain uses TRBV18 with TRBJ1-1, with D uncertain. V gave up 3 bases and J gave up 4 bases, with 12 bases separating them. CDR3 size: 14 residues. The germline CDR1 and CDR2 sequences are KGHSH and LQKENI. The CDR3: CASSPLGWGTEAFF. CDR3 DNA sequence: TGTGCCAGCTCACCGCTGGGGTGGGGCACTGAAGCTTTCTTT.

This clone came up once. The V gene is TRBV28, the J gene TRBJ2-7; perhaps TRBD1 as D (6 bases). Germline CDR1 MDHEN, CDR2 SYDVKM. V shed 3 bases and J shed 0 bases, with 12 bases lying between them. The CDR3 is 15 residues long. The CDR3 is CASSFTGRSSYEQYF. In DNA, the CDR3 is TGTGCCAGCAGTTTCACAGGGCGAAGCTCCTACGAGCAGTACTTC.

This clone was seen just once. This chain links TRBV7-6 with TRBJ1-5, with TRBD1 matching over 7 bases. Trimming at V came to 1 base and at J to 6 bases, leaving 6 bases not matched to a gene. CDR3 length: 15 amino acids. The V gene's germline CDR1 is SGHVS and CDR2 FNYEAQ. CDR3 DNA: TGTGCCAGCAGCTTAGGGGACAGTAGAGGTCAGCCCCAGCATTTT. Protein product: CASSLGDSRGQPQHF.

This clone has just a few counts. V usage is TRBV19 and J usage is TRBJ1-6, with D perhaps TRBD1 (6 bases). The CDR3 has 14 residues. CDR1 is LNHDA, CDR2 SQIVND, per germline (reference sequence). Trimming cost V 5 bases and J 7 bases, with 12 bases left between them. CDR3 sequence: CASSPNRVNSPLHF. The CDR3 nucleotides are TGTGCCAGTAGTCCTAACAGGGTAAATTCACCCCTCCACTTT.

The V call is TRBV19, the J call TRBJ2-1, with D uncertain. V dropped 3 bases and J dropped 2 bases, with 8 bases sitting between them. Germline CDR1 LNHDA, CDR2 SQIVND (reference sequence). The CDR3 spans 14 residues. CDR3 nucleotides: TGTGCCAGTAGTATCGTCCTAGCCTACAATGAGCAGTTCTTC. Residues: CASSIVLAYNEQFF.

The genes are TRBV7-9 and TRBJ1-5; 8 bases fit TRBD1. Losses at the gene ends were 5 bases for V and 2 bases for J; bases not matched to a gene: 2. This CDR3 contains 14 residues. Germline V gene sequence: CDR1 SEHNR, CDR2 FQNEAQ (reference sequence). The CDR3 loop reads CASSPGQGNQPQHF. The CDR3 DNA follows: TGTGCCAGCAGCCCGGGACAGGGCAATCAGCCCCAGCATTTT.

The chain is built from TRBV6-1 and TRBJ1-2; tentatively, D is TRBD1 (5 bases). Germline V lookup: CDR1 MNHNS, CDR2 SASEGT. The V and J ends lost 2 bases and 8 bases respectively, with 24 bases between them. The CDR3 consists of 17 residues. The CDR3 reads CASSERETRGRPVGYTF. CDR3 sequence (DNA): TGTGCCAGCAGTGAAAGGGAAACAAGGGGCCGCCCCGTGGGCTACACCTTC.

J is TRBJ2-2 and V is TRBV4-3; D unclear. V gave up 2 bases and J gave up 0 bases, with 13 bases separating them. The CDR3 consists of 17 residues. CDR1 and CDR2 (germline): LGHNA, YSLEER. In DNA form, the CDR3 reads TGCGCCAGCAGCCAACGGGCGGCAAGTTCGAACACCGGGGAGCTGTTTTTT. It codes for CASSQRAASSNTGELFF.

This chain uses TRBV9 with TRBJ2-2; tentative D call: TRBD2 (5 bases). The CDR3 consists of 15 residues. CDR1 is SGDLS and CDR2 is YYNGEE in the germline V gene. The V end was cut by 3 bases, the J end by 3 bases, with 12 bases between. CDR3 sequence: CASSATPADTGELFF. In DNA form, the CDR3 reads TGTGCCAGCAGCGCAACGCCAGCGGACACCGGGGAGCTGTTTTTT.

The CDR3 loop is CASAAPGSTEAFF. The DNA for the CDR3 is TGTGCCAGCGCCGCTCCGGGGAGCACTGAAGCTTTCTTT. The V gene is TRBV27, the J gene TRBJ1-1; D is ambiguous. From germline, CDR1 is MNHEY and CDR2 SMNVEV (reference sequence). Trimming took off 8 bases at V and 4 bases at J, with 14 bases between the two ends. This CDR3 is built from 13 residues.

The V gene is TRBV18, the J gene TRBJ2-7; a possible D gene is TRBD1 (5 bases). The CDR3 spans 15 residues. Per germline, CDR1 KGHSH and CDR2 LQKENI. With 5 bases removed from V and 0 bases from J, the gap between germline ends came to 14 bases. CDR3 residues: CASSNLKGASYEQYF. As DNA, the CDR3 is TGTGCCAGCTCAAACCTTAAAGGGGCCTCCTACGAGCAGTACTTC.

This chain connects TRBV4-2 to TRBJ2-2; the D gene is possibly TRBD2 (7 bases). V lost 4 bases and J 5 bases, leaving 14 bases between the germline ends. In germline, CDR1 is LGHNA, CDR2 YNFKEQ. This CDR3 has 15 amino acids. CDR3 in DNA: TGTGCCAGCAGCCCGGTGGGGGGGCTGACCGGGGAGCTGTTTTTT. It is translated as CASSPVGGLTGELFF.

V and J are TRBV27 and TRBJ2-7; no firm D call. Germline CDR1 and CDR2: MNHEY and SMNVEV (reference sequence). V gave up 6 bases and J gave up 0 bases, with 12 bases separating them. The CDR3 loop spans 14 amino acids. The CDR3 is CASRDGRSSYEQYF. The DNA of the CDR3 is TGTGCCAGCAGGGATGGACGGAGCTCCTACGAGCAGTACTTC.